A single sample gave rise to the 20 T cell receptor beta chains below, sequenced in a study of CD8+ T cells in alopecia areata. Isolated RNA was reverse transcribed into cDNA used as the sequencing template. Assay: immunoSEQ multiplex PCR; the TCRdb copy retains only in-frame clones and omits some. The sample contains about 210,000 clones, just over 65% of which appear only once. The treatment denotes: oral pan-JAK inhibitor, 5-10 mg twice daily. This material consisted of CD4+ T cells sorted from blood, taken around week 44, from a patient treated with tofacitinib. The receptors here all came from a human donor with alopecia areata.

This clone has a single count. The gene calls are TRBV29-1 and TRBJ2-6, with TRBD1 matching over 8 bases. Germline lookup yields CDR1 SQVTM and CDR2 ANQGSEA. V shed 4 bases and J 0 bases; nucleotides not matched to a gene: 11. The CDR3 is made up of 18 amino acids. The CDR3 coding sequence is TGCAGCGTTGTGGGGCAGGGGGCTCCCAACTCTGGGGCCAACGTCCTGACTTTC. It translates to CSVVGQGAPNSGANVLTF.

In this sample, this clone turned up many times. The rearrangement links TRBV14 to TRBJ2-4; no clear D gene. V lost 4 bases, J lost 5 bases, and 9 bases lay in between. Germline assignment: CDR1 SGHDN and CDR2 FVKESK. The CDR3 extends over 13 amino acids. The CDR3 nucleotides read TGTGCCAGCAGCCCGAGTTCGGAAAACATTCAGTACTTC. Protein sequence: CASSPSSENIQYF.

This clone was detected only a few times. The rearrangement joins TRBV19 to TRBJ2-7; D remains ambiguous. V was pared by 8 bases and J by 2 bases, with 10 bases between. CDR1 and CDR2 (germline): LNHDA, SQIVND (reference sequence). The CDR3 is made up of 12 amino acids. The chain's CDR3 is CASGIRPYEQYF. DNA of the CDR3: TGTGCCAGTGGGATTAGACCCTACGAGCAGTACTTC.

The rearrangement uses TRBV9 and TRBJ2-5; no definite D call. CDR3 size: 14 residues. In germline, CDR1 is SGDLS, CDR2 YYNGEE. With 2 bases removed from V and 5 bases from J, the gap between germline ends came to 13 bases. The CDR3 DNA reads TGTGCCAGCAGCGTTGGGTGGGCCCGGGAGACCCAGTACTTC. Translating it yields CASSVGWARETQYF.

The V and J genes are TRBV29-1 and TRBJ1-2; the D is unclear. Germline loops: CDR1 SQVTM, CDR2 ANQGSEA. Between the trimmed V and J ends, which lost 1 base and 4 bases, there was a span of 19 bases. This CDR3 comprises 16 residues. The CDR3 nucleotides read TGCAGCGTTGAAGGAACCCCCTCCCGCTGGACCTATGGCTACACCTTC. It codes for CSVEGTPSRWTYGYTF.

Note on this clone: The junction differs from germline at one of its ends, possibly a read error. The chain employs TRBV7-8 and TRBJ1-1; 9 nucleotides agree with TRBD1. Germline V gene data show CDR1 as SGHVS and CDR2 as FQNEAQ. CDR3 length equals 12 residues. The CDR3: CASSSQGADAFF. CDR3 bases: TGTGCCAGCAGCTCACAGGGGGCTGACGCTTTCTTT.

In DNA form, the CDR3 reads TGTGCCTGGGCAGCATTCTCCGGAGGCTACACCTTC. Protein product: CAWAAFSGGYTF. V gene TRBV30 combines with J gene TRBJ1-2; D is undetermined. The CDR3 runs to 12 residues. Per germline, CDR1 GTSNPN and CDR2 SVGIG (reference sequence). V was clipped by 5 bases and J by 8 bases, with 15 bases between them.

The count of this clone is one. The rearrangement uses TRBV5-1 and TRBJ2-5; TRBD2 is a possible D gene (5 bases). The CDR3 consists of 13 residues. The germline CDR1 and CDR2 sequences are SGHRS and YFSETQ. Trimming left V 0 bases short and J 4 bases short, with 7 bases between. The CDR3 spells CASSLGGGETQYF. As DNA, the CDR3 is TGCGCCAGCAGCTTGGGAGGAGGAGAGACCCAGTACTTC.

V usage is TRBV30 and J usage is TRBJ1-2; maybe TRBD1 (6 bases). CDR1 is GTSNPN and CDR2 is SVGIG in the germline V gene (reference sequence). The CDR3 extends over 12 amino acids. The V and J ends lost 3 bases and 3 bases respectively, with 8 bases between them. Written as DNA, the CDR3 is TGTGCCTGGAGACGACAGGACTATGGCTACACCTTC. This gives the protein CAWRRQDYGYTF.

The table lists this clone with a count of one. The chain links TRBV30 to TRBJ1-2, with D maybe TRBD1 (5 bases). The V end was cut by 3 bases, the J end by 2 bases, with 16 bases between. This CDR3 spans 15 amino acids. CDR1 and CDR2 from the germline V gene are GTSNPN and SVGIG (reference sequence). The CDR3 nucleotides read TGTGCCTGGAGGAAGACAGAAAGAATCAACTATGGCTACACCTTC. It encodes CAWRKTERINYGYTF.

The chain couples TRBV7-8 to TRBJ1-2; perhaps TRBD1 as D (5 bases). The CDR3 covers 14 residues. CDR1 and CDR2 (germline): SGHVS, FQNEAQ. Between the trimmed V and J ends, which lost 7 bases and 8 bases, there was a span of 20 bases. CDR3 DNA: TGTGCCAGCACCCACGAAACACCGAGGGACGGCTACACCTTC. Its translation: CASTHETPRDGYTF. Filled out from reference TRBV7-8 and TRBJ1-2, the complete variable domain reads GAGVSQSPRYKVAKRGQDVALRCDPISGHVSLFWYQQALGQGPEFLTYFQNEAQLDKSGLPSDRFFAERPEGSVSTLKIQRTQQEDSAVYLCASTHETPRDGYTFGSGTRLTVV.

The chain joins TRBV7-9 to TRBJ2-2; D uncertain. CDR3 length equals 14 residues. V lost 1 base and J 6 bases, leaving 9 bases between the germline ends. CDR1 and CDR2 from the germline V gene are SEHNR and FQNEAQ (reference sequence). The CDR3 DNA follows: TGTGCCAGCAGCTTAGTGGCGGTTGCCGGGGAGCTGTTTTTT. Protein sequence: CASSLVAVAGELFF.

The chain combines TRBV10-3 with TRBJ1-6; 9 nucleotides match TRBD1. The V and J ends lost 4 bases and 5 bases, in that order; junction bases with no gene match: 3. The germline V gene has CDR1 ENHRY and CDR2 SYGVKD. The CDR3 loop spans 15 amino acids. The CDR3 is CAISADRGDNSPLHF. CDR3 nucleotide sequence: TGTGCCATCAGTGCAGACAGGGGGGATAATTCACCCCTCCACTTT.

This clone has more than one count but fewer than ten. The chain combines TRBV27 with TRBJ1-2; 7 nucleotides match TRBD1. CDR1 is MNHEY, CDR2 SMNVEV, per germline (reference sequence). J lost 4 bases, V lost 6 bases, and 14 bases had no gene match. CDR3 length: 16 amino acids. The CDR3 sequence is CASSHARSTGIYGYTF. CDR3 bases: TGTGCCAGCAGCCATGCCCGCTCGACAGGGATCTATGGCTACACCTTC.

The table lists this clone with a count of one. The chain links TRBV11-3 to TRBJ1-1, with 10 bases that match TRBD1. The germline V gene encodes CDR1 SGHNT and CDR2 YENEEA. V lost 3 bases, J lost 4 bases, and 5 bases stayed unmatched. The CDR3 is 15 residues long. CDR3 bases: TGTGCCAGCAGCTTGGGGACAGGGGAGTTCACTGAAGCTTTCTTT. The encoded protein is CASSLGTGEFTEAFF.

The V call is TRBV2, the J call TRBJ2-7; a possible D gene is TRBD1 (5 bases). Per the germline V gene, CDR1 is SNHLY and CDR2 is FYNNEI. The CDR3 contains 15 residues. The V end lost 3 bases, the J end lost 8 bases, and 20 bases lay between the germline ends. The CDR3 nucleotides read TGTGCCAGCAGTGACGACCCCCCAGGGATTAATAAGCAGTACTTC. Amino acid sequence: CASSDDPPGINKQYF.

The V gene is TRBV29-1, the J gene TRBJ2-3; D remains unclear. The CDR3 covers 13 residues. Germline V gene sequence: CDR1 SQVTM, CDR2 ANQGSEA. The V end lost 3 bases, the J end lost 0 bases, and 7 bases lay between the germline ends. The CDR3 here is CSVEVASTDTQYF. CDR3 nucleotides: TGCAGCGTTGAGGTTGCGAGCACAGATACGCAGTATTTT.

The gene calls are TRBV25-1 and TRBJ1-1, with 9 bases lining up with TRBD1. The CDR3 spans 15 residues. Looked up from germline, CDR1 is MGHDK and CDR2 is SYGVNS. V gave up 4 bases and J gave up 5 bases; unmatched junction bases: 8. DNA of the CDR3: TGTGCCAGCAGTGCTCCGGGACAGGGATTAACTGAAGCTTTCTTT. It encodes CASSAPGQGLTEAFF.

The chain carries TRBV27 and TRBJ1-2, with D possibly matching TRBD1 (5 bases). This CDR3 spans 15 amino acids. Deletions cut 3 bases from V and 4 bases from J, with 15 bases between. The germline gives CDR1 MNHEY, CDR2 SMNVEV (reference sequence). In DNA, the CDR3 is TGTGCCAGCAGTTTCCAGGGAATTGGTGGCTATGGCTACACCTTC. Protein sequence: CASSFQGIGGYGYTF.

This clone was picked up a small number of times. The chain links TRBV9 to TRBJ2-3; 9 positions match TRBD2. CDR3 length: 16 amino acids. Looked up from germline, CDR1 is SGDLS and CDR2 is YYNGEE. V lost 0 bases, J lost 8 bases, and 10 bases stayed unmatched. The CDR3 here is CASSVGGGGATGTQYF. DNA of the CDR3: TGTGCCAGCAGCGTAGGAGGCGGGGGGGCCACCGGTACGCAGTATTTT.